What follows are 5 T cell receptor beta chains derived from one specimen sequenced in a study of blood T cell repertoires in COVID-19 (dated by TCRdb to about 2020). Library creation used the immunoSEQ multiplex PCR assay. TCRdb mirrors the immuneACCESS table, restricted to in-frame sequences. Some clones are absent from its copies; in checked studies, under half trace to an unresolved V gene, and the reason for the others is unknown. Here the sample has roughly 200,000 clones; 85% occur a single time. Roughly a sixth of the sample is taken by the ten largest. The sample comprised PBMCs or T cells enriched from blood (not recorded which). The receptors come from a man aged 40-49 years who had recovered from COVID-19.

This clone occurred a few times. The chain is built from TRBV6-5 and TRBJ2-1, with TRBD2 identical over 8 bases. Germline V gene data show CDR1 as MNHEY and CDR2 as SVGAGI. There are 16 residues in the CDR3. V lost 4 bases and J lost 5; bases outside the gene matches: 10. CDR3: CASSFWKAGVNNEQFF. CDR3 sequence (DNA): TGTGCCAGCAGTTTCTGGAAAGCGGGAGTAAACAATGAGCAGTTCTTC.

This chain links TRBV13 with TRBJ2-2, with 13 bases fitting TRBD2. Germline V gene lookup returns CDR1 PRHDT and CDR2 FYEKMQ (reference sequence). The CDR3 loop spans 17 amino acids. Trimming removed 4 bases from V and 6 bases from J; junction bases left unmatched: 8. CDR3 loop: CASSWGLAGQAAGELFF. CDR3 sequence (DNA): TGTGCCAGCAGCTGGGGACTAGCGGGACAAGCGGCCGGGGAGCTGTTTTTT.

With respect to this clone: A junction boundary mismatches the germline segment, possibly from a read error. The chain combines TRBV7-7 with TRBJ2-7; 7 positions agree with TRBD2. From germline, CDR1 is SSHAT and CDR2 FNYEAQ (reference sequence). The CDR3 consists of 14 residues. This chain's CDR3 is CASSLAAGPYEQYF. The CDR3 DNA reads as TGTGCTAGCAGCTTAGCAGCGGGGCCGTACGAGCAGTACTTC.

V and J are TRBV5-4 and TRBJ1-2, with D possibly matching TRBD1 (6 bases). Trimming removed 0 bases at V and 2 bases at J, with 14 bases between. The CDR3 totals 16 residues. Germline CDR1 and CDR2: SGHNT and YYREEE (reference sequence). As DNA, the CDR3 is TGTGCCAGCAGCTTGGGGTTGGGTCAGGGGAACTATGGCTACACCTTC. This encodes CASSLGLGQGNYGYTF.

The V call is TRBV9, the J call TRBJ2-5; 12 bases are shared with TRBD1. This CDR3 is 16 amino acids long. V shed 4 bases and J 5 bases; nucleotides not matched to a gene: 9. Germline values: CDR1 SGDLS, CDR2 YYNGEE. CDR3 region: CASSYWGQGARETQYF. The CDR3 nucleotides read TGTGCCAGCAGCTACTGGGGACAGGGGGCAAGGGAGACCCAGTACTTC. Combining the CDR3 with reference TRBV9 and TRBJ2-5 gives the whole variable domain DSGVTQTPKHLITATGQRVTLRCSPRSGDLSVYWYQQSLDQGLQFLIQYYNGEERAKGNILERFSAQQFPDLHSELNLSSLELGDSALYFCASSYWGQGARETQYFGPGTRLLVL.